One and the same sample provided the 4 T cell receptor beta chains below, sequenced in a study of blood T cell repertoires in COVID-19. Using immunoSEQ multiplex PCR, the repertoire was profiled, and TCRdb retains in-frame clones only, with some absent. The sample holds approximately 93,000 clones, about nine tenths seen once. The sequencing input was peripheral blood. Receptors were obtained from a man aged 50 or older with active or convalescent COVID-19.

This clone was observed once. This chain's CDR3 is CASSLSGLNTGELFF. The DNA for the CDR3 is TGTGCCAGCAGCTTGAGTGGGCTGAACACCGGGGAGCTGTTTTTT. The chain uses TRBV13 and TRBJ2-2; no reliable D call. CDR3 length: 15 amino acids. Germline lookup yields CDR1 PRHDT and CDR2 FYEKMQ (reference sequence). V was trimmed by 3 bases and J by 1 base, leaving 9 bases between them.

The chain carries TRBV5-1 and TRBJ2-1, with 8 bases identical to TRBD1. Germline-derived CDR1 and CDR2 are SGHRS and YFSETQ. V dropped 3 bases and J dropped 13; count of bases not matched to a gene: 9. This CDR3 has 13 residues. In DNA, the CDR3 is TGCGCCAGCAGCTATTACGGACAGGGTCATCAGTTCTTC. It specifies CASSYYGQGHQFF.

CDR3 sequence: CASGSVRGAGNTIYF. The CDR3 nucleotides are TGTGCCAGCGGGTCGGTCCGGGGTGCTGGAAACACCATATATTTT. V is TRBV2 and J is TRBJ1-3, with D hard to call. V dropped 8 bases and J dropped 2 bases, with 16 bases sitting between them. CDR3 length: 15 residues. Germline values: CDR1 SNHLY, CDR2 FYNNEI.

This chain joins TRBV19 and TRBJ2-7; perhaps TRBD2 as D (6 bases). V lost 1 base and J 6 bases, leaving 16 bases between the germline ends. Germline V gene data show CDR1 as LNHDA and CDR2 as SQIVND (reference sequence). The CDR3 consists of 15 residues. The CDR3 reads CASSIGTILRGEQYF. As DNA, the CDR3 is TGTGCCAGTAGTATAGGGACTATTTTGCGCGGCGAGCAGTACTTC.